The clone carrying this T cell receptor (beta chain) came up a few times. Its antigen is not known. TCRdb redid the calling of the reads with MiXCR, one entry per CDR3 protein. The table lists about 890,000 distinct CDR3 sequences, 30% to 40% of them singletons. This entry is derived from a study of T cell repertoires in cytomegalovirus infection. Looking at the study overall: Selected CMV epitopes included recently identified HLA-C-restricted ones as well as well-studied HLA-B-restricted ones. Through public TCR beta signatures, both CMV infection and matching HLA type were indicated.

Study-wide results and caveats: Ex vivo responses were dominated by HLA-C-restricted CMV-specific TCR beta clonotypes. Pooled public TCR beta family frequency picked out CMV carriers with the relevant HLA.

The source of this sequence is a human donor in good health (CMV status not recorded). Some clones in this sample may be carry-over from other donors' samples. The sample consisted of cultured CD8+ T cells from PBMCs, taken from culture after CMV antigen stimulation.

The CDR3 DNA is TGCGCCAGCACGCAGGGGTTCGTCAACACAGATACGCAGTATTTT. Translated: CASTQGFVNTDTQYF. The gene calls are TRBV4-1 and TRBJ2-3, with D perhaps TRBD1 (6 bases). V gave up 7 bases and J gave up 2 bases, with 16 bases separating them. The germline V gene has CDR1 MGHRA and CDR2 YSYEKL. CDR3 size: 15 residues.